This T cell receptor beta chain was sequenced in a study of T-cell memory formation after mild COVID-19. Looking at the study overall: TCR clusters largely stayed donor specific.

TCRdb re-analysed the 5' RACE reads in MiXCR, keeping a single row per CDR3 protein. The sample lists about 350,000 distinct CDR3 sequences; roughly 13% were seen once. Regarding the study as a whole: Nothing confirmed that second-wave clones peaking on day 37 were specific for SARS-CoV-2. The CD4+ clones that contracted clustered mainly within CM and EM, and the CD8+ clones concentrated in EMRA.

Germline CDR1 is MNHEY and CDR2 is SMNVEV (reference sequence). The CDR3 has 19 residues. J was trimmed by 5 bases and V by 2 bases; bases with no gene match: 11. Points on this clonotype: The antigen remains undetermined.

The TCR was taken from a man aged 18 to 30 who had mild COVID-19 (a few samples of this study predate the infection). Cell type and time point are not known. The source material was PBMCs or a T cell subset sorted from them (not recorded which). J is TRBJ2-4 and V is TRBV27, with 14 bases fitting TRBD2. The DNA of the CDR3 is TGTGCCAGCAGTTTAACGGCCTTCAGGGGACTAGCGGGGGAAAACATTCAGTACTTC. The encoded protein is CASSLTAFRGLAGENIQYF.